The 12 T cell receptor beta chains given below trace back to one sample, sequenced in a study of beta chain features in type 1 diabetes. Findings and limits, study-wide: Type 1 diabetes patients showed a moderate but significant shortening of TCRB CDR3s in all four CD4+ subsets.

Antigen specificity for these receptors is unknown. TCRB transcripts that were expressed got sequenced, as all of the isolated RNA had been reverse transcribed. Some clones are missing from TCRdb's copy, which holds only in-frame ones; the method was immunoSEQ multiplex PCR. The table has hundreds of thousands of clones, about an eighth seen once. The specimen sequenced was naive CD4+ T cells from blood. Source of these receptors: a man aged 18-30 years with type 1 diabetes.

This clone was picked up a small number of times. The chain joins TRBV7-2 to TRBJ1-2; TRBD1 aligns across 7 bases. Germline V gene sequence: CDR1 SGHTA, CDR2 FQGNSA. Losses at the gene ends were 5 bases for V and 1 base for J; bases not matched to a gene: 10. This CDR3 region has 16 residues. The CDR3 region is CASSPQQTGNNYGYTF. DNA of the CDR3: TGTGCCAGCAGCCCCCAACAGACAGGGAATAACTATGGCTACACCTTC.

The genes are TRBV19 and TRBJ2-4; D is undetermined. CDR1 is LNHDA and CDR2 is SQIVND in the germline V gene (reference sequence). The V end was cut by 3 bases, the J end by 7 bases, with 10 bases between. The CDR3 contains 13 residues. The CDR3 is CASSMDQENIQYF. The CDR3 DNA reads as TGTGCCAGTAGTATGGACCAGGAGAACATTCAGTACTTC.

The V and J genes are TRBV4-1 and TRBJ1-6; possibly TRBD1 for D (5 bases). Trimming stripped 1 base from V and 0 bases from J, with 10 bases between. CDR3 length equals 17 residues. Germline V gene sequence: CDR1 MGHRA, CDR2 YSYEKL. The CDR3 DNA reads as TGCGCCAGCAGCCAAGTCCAGGGCTTCTCCTATAATTCACCCCTCCACTTT. Amino acid sequence: CASSQVQGFSYNSPLHF.

The J gene is TRBJ1-1, the V gene TRBV29-1; 7 bases map to TRBD1. The CDR3 sequence is 14 residues long. Germline assignment: CDR1 SQVTM and CDR2 ANQGSEA. The V segment lost 5 bases and the J segment 4 bases; nucleotides outside the gene matches: 10. The CDR3 sequence: CSVQRQQGSTEAFF. Written as DNA, the CDR3 is TGCAGCGTTCAACGCCAACAGGGGTCCACTGAAGCTTTCTTT.

The rearrangement links TRBV7-2 to TRBJ1-2; D is perhaps TRBD1 (6 bases). CDR3 length: 13 residues. In germline, CDR1 is SGHTA, CDR2 FQGNSA. Between the trimmed V and J ends, which lost 4 bases and 6 bases, there was a span of 12 bases. For the CDR3, the DNA is TGTGCCAGCAGCTCAGGGACATGGGATGGCTACACCTTC. As protein: CASSSGTWDGYTF.

This clone showed up just a few times. CDR3 loop: CASSPNQVVQETQYF. The CDR3 coding sequence is TGTGCCAGCTCACCAAACCAAGTGGTCCAAGAGACCCAGTACTTC. The V and J genes are TRBV18 and TRBJ2-5; D remains unclear. The V gene lost 2 bases and the J gene lost 1 base, with 11 bases spanning the gap. CDR1 is KGHSH and CDR2 is LQKENI in the germline V gene. This CDR3 region has 15 residues.

This clone has more than one count but fewer than ten. The J gene is TRBJ1-5, the V gene TRBV5-1; D gene ambiguous. Germline CDR1 and CDR2: SGHRS and YFSETQ. The CDR3 totals 14 residues. V gave up 2 bases and J gave up 3 bases, with 9 bases separating them. The CDR3 nucleotides are TGCGCCAGCAGCTTCGGAGGTTTCAATCAGCCCCAGCATTTT. Its translation: CASSFGGFNQPQHF.

This clone has only a few counts. V and J are TRBV10-3 and TRBJ2-1; D is perhaps TRBD2 (5 bases). V lost 6 bases and J lost 8, with 23 bases in between. CDR1 and CDR2 (germline): ENHRY, SYGVKD. The CDR3 sequence is 16 residues long. Here the CDR3 DNA reads TGTGCCATCAGCGCGCCAAGCGAGAGGGCCATGTATGAGCAGTTCTTC. Translation: CAISAPSERAMYEQFF.

The rearrangement links TRBV2 to TRBJ1-5, with 8 bases lining up with TRBD1. Trimming cost V 6 bases and J 5 bases; bases outside gene matches: 3. The CDR3 totals 13 residues. Germline lookup yields CDR1 SNHLY and CDR2 FYNNEI. The CDR3 DNA is TGTGCCAGCAGCGCGACAGGGGATCAGCCCCAGCATTTT. Amino acids: CASSATGDQPQHF.

The V and J genes are TRBV30 and TRBJ1-5, with TRBD1 identical over 10 bases. J gave up 3 bases and V 1 base, and 15 bases lay outside the gene matches. The CDR3 totals 19 residues. Germline CDR1 reads GTSNPN; CDR2 reads SVGIG (reference sequence). The CDR3 here is CAWSATPPGTGAFNQPQHF. CDR3 DNA: TGTGCCTGGAGTGCCACCCCCCCCGGGACAGGGGCCTTCAATCAGCCCCAGCATTTT.

The chain is built from TRBV18 and TRBJ2-3; weak D call: TRBD2 (6 bases). Trimming took 3 bases from V and 3 from J, leaving 10 bases between them. The CDR3 has 14 amino acids. Germline V CDR1 and CDR2: KGHSH, LQKENI. CDR3 nucleotide sequence: TGTGCCAGCTCACCTGGCGGGACGACAGATACGCAGTATTTT. Protein: CASSPGGTTDTQYF.

V is TRBV6-5 and J is TRBJ1-1; D is unresolved. Germline V gene data show CDR1 as MNHEY and CDR2 as SVGAGI. With 6 bases removed from V and 1 base from J, the gap between germline ends came to 3 bases. This CDR3 has 11 residues. CDR3 bases: TGTGCCAGCAGACGGAACACTGAAGCTTTCTTT. Translation gives CASRRNTEAFF.